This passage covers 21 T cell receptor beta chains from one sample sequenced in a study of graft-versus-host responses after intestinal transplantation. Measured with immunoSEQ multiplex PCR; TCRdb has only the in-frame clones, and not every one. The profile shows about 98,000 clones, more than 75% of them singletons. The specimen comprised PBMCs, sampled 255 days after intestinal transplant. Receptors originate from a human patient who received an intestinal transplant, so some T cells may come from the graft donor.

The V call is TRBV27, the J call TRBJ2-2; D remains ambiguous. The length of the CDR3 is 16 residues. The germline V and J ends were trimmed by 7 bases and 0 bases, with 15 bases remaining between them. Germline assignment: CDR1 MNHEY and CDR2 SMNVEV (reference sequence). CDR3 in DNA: TGTGCCAGCAACCCAGCTGGAACGGCGAACACCGGGGAGCTGTTTTTT. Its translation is CASNPAGTANTGELFF.

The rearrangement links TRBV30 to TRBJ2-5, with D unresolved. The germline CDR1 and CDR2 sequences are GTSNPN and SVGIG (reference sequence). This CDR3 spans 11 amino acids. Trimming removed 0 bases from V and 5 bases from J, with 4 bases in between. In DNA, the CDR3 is TGTGCCTGGAGTGTATCGGAGACCCAGTACTTC. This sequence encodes CAWSVSETQYF.

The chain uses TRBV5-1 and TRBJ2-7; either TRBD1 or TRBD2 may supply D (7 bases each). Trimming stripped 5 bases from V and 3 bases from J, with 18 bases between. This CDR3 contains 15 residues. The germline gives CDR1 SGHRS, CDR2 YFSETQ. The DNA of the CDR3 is TGCGCCAGCAGGGAAGCGGGACAGCTAATCTACGAGCAGTACTTC. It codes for CASREAGQLIYEQYF.

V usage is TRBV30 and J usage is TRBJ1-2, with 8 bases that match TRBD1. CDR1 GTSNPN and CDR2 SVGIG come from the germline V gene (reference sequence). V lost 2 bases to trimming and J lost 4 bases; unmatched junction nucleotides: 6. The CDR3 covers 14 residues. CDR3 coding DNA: TGTGCCTGGAGTTCTCTGGACAGGGCCTATGGCTACACCTTC. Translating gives CAWSSLDRAYGYTF.

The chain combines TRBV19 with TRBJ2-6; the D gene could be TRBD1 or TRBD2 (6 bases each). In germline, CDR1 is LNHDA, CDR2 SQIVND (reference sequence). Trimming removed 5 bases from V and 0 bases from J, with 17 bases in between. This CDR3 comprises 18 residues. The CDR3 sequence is CASSSQGGVFSGANVLTF. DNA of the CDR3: TGTGCCAGTAGTTCACAGGGCGGGGTTTTCTCTGGGGCCAACGTCCTGACTTTC.

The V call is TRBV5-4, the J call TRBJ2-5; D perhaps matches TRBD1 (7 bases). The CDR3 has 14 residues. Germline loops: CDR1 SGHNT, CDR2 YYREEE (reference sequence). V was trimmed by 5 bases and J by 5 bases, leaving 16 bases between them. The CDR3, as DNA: TGTGCCAGCAGTAAACCAGGGGGGCGGGAGACCCAGTACTTC. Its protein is CASSKPGGRETQYF.

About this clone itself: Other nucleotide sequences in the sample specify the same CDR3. The CDR3 reads CASSKLLGYTF. The CDR3 DNA reads TGTGCCAGCAGTAAGCTTCTAGGCTACACCTTC. The chain couples TRBV28 to TRBJ1-2; the D is unclear. Trimming pared 5 bases from V and 8 bases from J, leaving 9 bases between. In germline, CDR1 is MDHEN, CDR2 SYDVKM. The CDR3 runs to 11 residues.

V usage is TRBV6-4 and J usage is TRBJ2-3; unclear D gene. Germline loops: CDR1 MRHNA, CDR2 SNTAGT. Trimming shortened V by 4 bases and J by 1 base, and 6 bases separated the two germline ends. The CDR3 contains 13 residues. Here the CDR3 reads CASSGSGTDTQYF. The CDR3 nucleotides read TGTGCCAGCAGTGGGTCAGGCACAGATACGCAGTATTTT.

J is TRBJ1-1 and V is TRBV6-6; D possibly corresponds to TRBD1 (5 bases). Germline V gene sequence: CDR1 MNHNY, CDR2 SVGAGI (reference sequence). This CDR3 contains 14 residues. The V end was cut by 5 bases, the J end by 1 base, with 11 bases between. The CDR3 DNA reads TGTGCCAGCAGTCATCTGGGGGGGAACACTGAAGCTTTCTTT. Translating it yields CASSHLGGNTEAFF.

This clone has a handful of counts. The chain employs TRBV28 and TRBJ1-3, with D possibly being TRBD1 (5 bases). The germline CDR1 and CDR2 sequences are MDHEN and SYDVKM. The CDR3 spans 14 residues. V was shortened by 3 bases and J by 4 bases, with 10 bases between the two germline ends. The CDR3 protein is CASSLGTFGNTIYF. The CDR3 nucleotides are TGTGCCAGCAGTTTGGGGACTTTCGGAAACACCATATATTTT. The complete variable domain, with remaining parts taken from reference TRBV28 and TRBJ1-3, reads DVKVTQSSRYLVKRTGEKVFLECVQDMDHENMFWYRQDPGLGLRLIYFSYDVKMKEKGDIPEGYSVSREKKERFSLILESASTNQTSMYLCASSLGTFGNTIYFGEGSWLTVV.

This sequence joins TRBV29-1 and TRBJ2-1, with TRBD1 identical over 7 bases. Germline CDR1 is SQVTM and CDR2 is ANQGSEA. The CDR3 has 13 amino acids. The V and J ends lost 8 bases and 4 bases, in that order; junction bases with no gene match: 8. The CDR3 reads CSKRDSLYNEQFF. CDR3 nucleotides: TGCAGCAAAAGGGACAGCCTTTACAATGAGCAGTTCTTC.

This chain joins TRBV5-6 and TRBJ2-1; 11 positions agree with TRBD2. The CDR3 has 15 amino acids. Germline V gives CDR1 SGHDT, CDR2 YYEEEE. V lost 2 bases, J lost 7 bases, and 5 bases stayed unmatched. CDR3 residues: CASSFTSGSRNEQFF. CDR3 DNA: TGTGCCAGCAGCTTTACTAGCGGGAGTCGGAATGAGCAGTTCTTC. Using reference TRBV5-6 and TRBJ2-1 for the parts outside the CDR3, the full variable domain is DAGVTQSPTHLIKTRGQQVTLRCSPKSGHDTVSWYQQALGQGPQFIFQYYEEEERQRGNFPDRFSGHQFPNYSSELNVNALLLGDSALYLCASSFTSGSRNEQFFGPGTRLTVL.

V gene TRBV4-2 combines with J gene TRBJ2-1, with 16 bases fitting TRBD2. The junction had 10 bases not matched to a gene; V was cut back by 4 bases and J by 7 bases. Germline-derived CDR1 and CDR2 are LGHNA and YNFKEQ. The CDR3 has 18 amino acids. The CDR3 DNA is TGTGCCAGCAGCCCTGGGACTAGCGGGGGGGTCGGGTGGAATGAGCAGTTCTTC. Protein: CASSPGTSGGVGWNEQFF.

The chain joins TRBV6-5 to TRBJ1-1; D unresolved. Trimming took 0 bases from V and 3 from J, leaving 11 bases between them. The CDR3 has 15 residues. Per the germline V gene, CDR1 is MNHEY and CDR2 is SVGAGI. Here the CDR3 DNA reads TGTGCCAGCAGTTACTCCGGACCCTGGGACACTGAAGCTTTCTTT. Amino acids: CASSYSGPWDTEAFF.

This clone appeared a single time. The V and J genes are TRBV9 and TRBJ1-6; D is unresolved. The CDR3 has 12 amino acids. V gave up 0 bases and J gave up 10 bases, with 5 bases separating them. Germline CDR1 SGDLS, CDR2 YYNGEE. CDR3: CASSVGGSPLHF. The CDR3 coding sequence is TGTGCCAGCAGCGTAGGGGGATCACCCCTCCACTTT.

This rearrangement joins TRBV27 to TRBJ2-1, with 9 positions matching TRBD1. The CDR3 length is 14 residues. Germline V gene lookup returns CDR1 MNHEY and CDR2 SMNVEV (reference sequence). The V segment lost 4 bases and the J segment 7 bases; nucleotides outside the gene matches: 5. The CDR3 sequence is CASSSSTGGNEQFF. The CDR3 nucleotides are TGTGCCAGCAGTTCATCGACAGGGGGGAATGAGCAGTTCTTC.

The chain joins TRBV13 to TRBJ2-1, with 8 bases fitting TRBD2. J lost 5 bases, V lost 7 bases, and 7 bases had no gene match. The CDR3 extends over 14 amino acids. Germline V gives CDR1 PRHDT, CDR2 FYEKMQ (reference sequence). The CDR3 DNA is TGTGCCAGCATCCTTCGGGGGGGCCACAATGAGCAGTTCTTC. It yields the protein CASILRGGHNEQFF.

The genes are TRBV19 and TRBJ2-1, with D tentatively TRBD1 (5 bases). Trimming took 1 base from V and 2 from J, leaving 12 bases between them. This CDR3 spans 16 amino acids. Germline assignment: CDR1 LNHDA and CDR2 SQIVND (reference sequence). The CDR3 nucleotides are TGTGCCAGTAGTATAGGCGTAAGGGGCACCTACAATGAGCAGTTCTTC. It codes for CASSIGVRGTYNEQFF.

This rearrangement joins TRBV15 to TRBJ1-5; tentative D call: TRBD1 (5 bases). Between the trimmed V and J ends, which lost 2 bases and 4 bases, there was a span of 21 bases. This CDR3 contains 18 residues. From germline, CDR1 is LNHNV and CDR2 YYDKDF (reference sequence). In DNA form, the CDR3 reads TGTGCCACCAGCAGACCGGGAGCTATAGCGCGGGGGAATCAGCCCCAGCATTTT. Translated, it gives CATSRPGAIARGNQPQHF.

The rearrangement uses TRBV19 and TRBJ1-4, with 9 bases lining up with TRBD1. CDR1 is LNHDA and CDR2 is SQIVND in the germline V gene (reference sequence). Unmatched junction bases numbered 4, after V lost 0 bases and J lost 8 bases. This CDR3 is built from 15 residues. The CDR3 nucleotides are TGTGCCAGTAGTATAGAGGACAGGGGTAACGAAAAACTGTTTTTT. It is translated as CASSIEDRGNEKLFF.

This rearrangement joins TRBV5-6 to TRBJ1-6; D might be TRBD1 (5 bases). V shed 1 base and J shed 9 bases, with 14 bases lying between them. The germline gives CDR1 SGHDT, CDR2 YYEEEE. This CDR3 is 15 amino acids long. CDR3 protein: CASSLRAGTGSPLHF. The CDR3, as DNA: TGTGCCAGCAGCTTGAGGGCAGGGACGGGTTCACCCCTCCACTTT.